The rows below give T cell receptor beta chains drawn from one sample of a study of human T cells and chemical hapten exposure. MiXCR, run by TCRdb on the RACE reads, gives a single entry per CDR3 protein. The sample consists of tens of thousands of distinct CDR3 sequences, about 13% of them appearing once. Sequenced here: whole blood, sampled in connection with sensitization to the hapten diphenylcyclopropenone (DPC). Receptor source: a middle-aged woman with alopecia areata. Some clones in this sample may be carry-over from other donors' samples. CDR3s include the opening cysteine and the closing phenylalanine or tryptophan. Each record gives: V gene, D gene, clone size, J gene, CDR3 length, CDR3 protein, CDR3 DNA. D genes are given only for firm matches. The size field is filled for only some rows; it gives once, few, many or a size class.

>TRBV28|NA|NA|TRBJ2-2|17
CASKEFAGSGLTGELFF
TGTGCCAGCAAGGAGTTCGCTGGTTCTGGGTTAACCGGGGAGCTGTTTTTT
>TRBV11-2|TRBD2|NA|TRBJ2-3|14
CASSLSLAGDTQYF
TGTGCCAGCAGCTTAAGCCTAGCGGGAGATACGCAGTATTTT
>TRBV7-9|TRBD2|many|TRBJ2-5|14
CASTVAGGSETQYF
TGTGCCAGCACCGTAGCGGGGGGGAGTGAGACCCAGTACTTC
>TRBV28|NA|many|TRBJ1-5|15
CASSWTDYSNQPQHF
TGTGCCAGCAGTTGGACAGATTATAGCAATCAGCCCCAGCATTTT
>TRBV27|NA|few|TRBJ2-1|12
CASSPQGDEQFF
TGTGCCAGCAGTCCCCAGGGTGATGAGCAGTTCTTC
>TRBV28|NA|few|TRBJ1-1|13
CASSSQRYTEAFF
TGTGCCAGCAGTTCCCAAAGGTATACTGAAGCTTTCTTT
>TRBV4-3|NA|few|TRBJ2-7|15
CASSQDSRNGYEQYF
TGCGCCAGCAGCCAAGACTCCCGGAACGGCTACGAGCAGTACTTC
>TRBV12-3/TRBV12-4|TRBD1|many|TRBJ2-3|12
CASSLGQGTQYF
TGTGCCAGCAGCCTAGGACAGGGTACGCAGTATTTT
>TRBV28|NA|many|TRBJ2-7|13
CASSLGVAVEQYF
TGTGCCAGCAGTTTGGGAGTGGCCGTCGAGCAGTACTTC
>TRBV28|TRBD1|many|TRBJ2-1|15
CASRTGGGSYNEQFF
TGTGCCAGCAGGACAGGGGGCGGATCCTACAATGAGCAGTTCTTC
>TRBV7-3|NA|once|TRBJ2-3|15
CASSFAGGDTDTQYF
TGTGCCAGCAGCTTTGCTGGGGGTGATACAGATACGCAGTATTTT
>TRBV24-1|TRBD2|many|TRBJ2-2|19
CATSDLSPLAGSNTGELFF
TGTGCCACCAGTGACCTTTCCCCCCTAGCGGGGTCGAACACCGGGGAGCTGTTTTTT
>TRBV10-3|TRBD1|many|TRBJ2-3|16
CAISEMGQGAADTQYF
TGTGCCATCAGTGAAATGGGTCAGGGGGCGGCAGATACGCAGTATTTT
>TRBV4-3|TRBD1|NA|TRBJ2-7|15
CASSQGRQGPYEQYF
TGCGCCAGCAGCCAAGGGCGACAGGGACCCTACGAGCAGTACTTC
>TRBV3-1|NA|many|TRBJ1-5|13
CASSHPGDQPQHF
TGTGCCAGCAGCCACCCAGGGGACCAGCCCCAGCATTTT
>TRBV9|NA|few|TRBJ2-1|15
CASSPTGTFYNEQFF
TGTGCCAGCAGCCCCACCGGGACGTTCTACAATGAGCAGTTCTTC